The T cell receptor beta chain described here comes from a study of cytomegalovirus exposure and HLA in healthy donors. Germline values: CDR1 SGHNT, CDR2 YYREEE (reference sequence). CDR3 length: 14 residues. The ends lost 3 bases at V and 1 base at J; junction bases unmatched: 4. To note about this clone: Its antigen is unknown.

The study ran its PCR with 60 Vbeta and 13 Jbeta primers. Sequencing used immunoSEQ multiplex PCR; TCRdb keeps in-frame clones, though not all of them. The table shows about 120,000 clones, with 60% to 85% occurring only once. Study-level findings and limits: Previously analyzed data showed that most TCR beta V segments were productive at a frequency of about 87% or about 30%. At a 0.05 false discovery rate, a later analysis found approximately 15,000 TCR beta sequences to be associated with HLA alleles. In a later analysis, most CMV-associated TCR beta chains appeared HLA-restricted.

The sample consisted of PBMCs. V is TRBV5-4 and J is TRBJ2-7; 7 bases align to TRBD1. The sequence was collected from a woman in her thirties or forties in good health and CMV-seropositive. CDR3 nucleotide sequence: TGTGCCAGCAGCTCTCCGGGACAGTCCTACGAGCAGTACTTC. Encoded protein: CASSSPGQSYEQYF.